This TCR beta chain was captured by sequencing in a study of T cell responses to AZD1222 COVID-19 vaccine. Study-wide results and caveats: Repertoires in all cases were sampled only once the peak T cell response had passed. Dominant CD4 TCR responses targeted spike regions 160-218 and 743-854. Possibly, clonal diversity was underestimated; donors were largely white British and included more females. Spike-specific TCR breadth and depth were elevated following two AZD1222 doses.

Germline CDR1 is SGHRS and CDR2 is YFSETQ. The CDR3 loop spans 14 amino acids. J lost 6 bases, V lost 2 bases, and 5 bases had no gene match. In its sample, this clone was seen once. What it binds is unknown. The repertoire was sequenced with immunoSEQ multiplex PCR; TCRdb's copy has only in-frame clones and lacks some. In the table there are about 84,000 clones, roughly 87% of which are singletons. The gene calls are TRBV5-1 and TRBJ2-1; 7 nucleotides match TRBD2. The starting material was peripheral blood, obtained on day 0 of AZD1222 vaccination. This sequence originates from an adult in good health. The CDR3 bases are TGCGCCAGCAGCTTTGGACTAGAACGCAATGAGCAGTTCTTC. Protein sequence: CASSFGLERNEQFF.